A single sample is the source of the 8 T cell receptor beta chains below, sequenced in a study of identifying expanded T cells in peripheral blood. Method: immunoSEQ multiplex PCR; TCRdb's copy keeps in-frame clones and lacks some. The repertoire holds approximately 100,000 clones, with 85% to 90% as singletons. The specimen was blood. These receptor sequences come from a person aged 18 to 75 in good health.

The chain employs TRBV6-5 and TRBJ1-4; the D is unclear. CDR1 is MNHEY and CDR2 is SVGAGI in the germline V gene. This CDR3 comprises 12 residues. V dropped 7 bases and J dropped 8 bases, with 11 bases sitting between them. CDR3 bases: TGTGCCAGCACGAGGGATGTGGAAAAACTGTTTTTT. Its protein is CASTRDVEKLFF.

The rearrangement uses TRBV2 and TRBJ2-6, with D possibly matching TRBD1 (5 bases). This CDR3 region has 20 residues. Germline values: CDR1 SNHLY, CDR2 FYNNEI. The germline V and J ends were trimmed by 3 bases and 2 bases, with 23 bases remaining between them. The CDR3 spells CASSDIFGQGPRAGANVLTF. The CDR3 DNA reads as TGTGCCAGCAGTGACATATTCGGGCAGGGTCCCAGGGCTGGGGCCAACGTCCTGACTTTC.

The chain employs TRBV27 and TRBJ2-3; D perhaps matches TRBD1 (6 bases). In germline, CDR1 is MNHEY, CDR2 SMNVEV (reference sequence). Trimming took off 6 bases at V and 4 bases at J, with 11 bases between the two ends. CDR3 length: 13 residues. CDR3 protein: CASRQNRADTQYF. In DNA, the CDR3 is TGTGCCAGCAGACAGAACAGGGCAGATACGCAGTATTTT.

The chain has TRBV30 and TRBJ2-2; D is uncertain. CDR1 is GTSNPN, CDR2 SVGIG, per germline (reference sequence). The CDR3 consists of 12 residues. Trimming took 0 bases from V and 6 from J, leaving 5 bases between them. DNA of the CDR3: TGTGCCTGGAGTGTATCGGCCGGGGAGCTGTTTTTT. Protein: CAWSVSAGELFF.

The chain carries TRBV5-6 and TRBJ2-7; tentative D call: TRBD2 (7 bases). CDR3 size: 15 residues. Trimming removed 3 bases at V and 2 bases at J, with 15 bases between. Germline V gives CDR1 SGHDT, CDR2 YYEEEE. The CDR3 nucleotides are TGTGCCAGCAGCTACGCGGGGGCCTCCGCCTACGAGCAGTACTTC. Translation: CASSYAGASAYEQYF.

This sequence joins TRBV7-7 and TRBJ2-1, with 7 bases matching TRBD1. Trimming removed 3 bases from V and 6 bases from J; junction bases left unmatched: 8. Germline CDR1 and CDR2: SSHAT and FNYEAQ (reference sequence). The CDR3 is 15 amino acids. DNA for the CDR3: TGTGCCAGCAGCTTCACGACAGGGCCCCCCAATGAGCAGTTCTTC. Protein product: CASSFTTGPPNEQFF.

The V and J genes are TRBV28 and TRBJ2-5; 8 nucleotides line up with TRBD2. J was trimmed by 0 bases and V by 8 bases; bases with no gene match: 2. CDR1 and CDR2 from the germline V gene are MDHEN and SYDVKM. The length of the CDR3 is 13 residues. The CDR3 DNA follows: TGTGCCAGCCGGGAGGGATACCAAGAGACCCAGTACTTC. It encodes CASREGYQETQYF.

This chain connects TRBV4-2 to TRBJ2-1, with TRBD1 matching over 8 bases. The junction had 3 bases not matched to a gene; V was cut back by 4 bases and J by 1 base. The CDR3 extends over 15 amino acids. The germline V gene encodes CDR1 LGHNA and CDR2 YNFKEQ. CDR3 bases: TGTGCCAGCAGCCTCAACAGGGGGTCCTACAATGAGCAGTTCTTC. Its translation: CASSLNRGSYNEQFF.